The 26 T cell receptor beta chains presented below share a single source sample, sequenced in a study of radiation and T cells in renal cell carcinoma. Using immunoSEQ multiplex PCR, the repertoire was profiled, and TCRdb retains in-frame clones only, with some absent. Of around 160,000 clones listed, about nine tenths are singletons. Time point noted: baseline pretreatment blood. Treatment reported: 15 Gy SBRT to primary tumor, nephrectomy 4 weeks later. This material consisted of blood, taken from a patient whose treatment included radiotherapy and nephrectomy. The receptors originated from a woman aged 70 to 79 with renal cell carcinoma.

The rearrangement uses TRBV4-2 and TRBJ2-3, with D hard to call. V was pared by 3 bases and J by 1 base, with 11 bases between. The germline CDR1 and CDR2 sequences are LGHNA and YNFKEQ. The CDR3 has 15 amino acids. CDR3 sequence reads: CASSHTMERTDTQYF. CDR3 nucleotide sequence: TGTGCCAGCAGCCATACCATGGAACGCACAGATACGCAGTATTTT.

A single count supports this clone. The chain couples TRBV15 to TRBJ2-1; 9 positions match TRBD2. CDR1 is LNHNV and CDR2 is YYDKDF in the germline V gene (reference sequence). Losses at the gene ends were 0 bases for V and 9 bases for J; bases not matched to a gene: 6. This CDR3 spans 15 amino acids. Here the CDR3 reads CATSRDQRGAGEQFF. Here the CDR3 DNA reads TGTGCCACCAGCAGAGACCAGCGGGGGGCAGGTGAGCAGTTCTTC.

This clone was detected only once. As DNA, the CDR3 is TGTGCCAGCGCTCGTAGCGGGGGGGTCAATGAGCAGTTCTTC. Translating gives CASARSGGVNEQFF. J is TRBJ2-1 and V is TRBV27; 11 nucleotides agree with TRBD2. This CDR3 has 14 residues. Germline loops: CDR1 MNHEY, CDR2 SMNVEV (reference sequence). After removal of 8 bases from V and 6 bases from J, the junction contained 6 bases not matched to a gene.

V is TRBV9 and J is TRBJ2-7, with D possibly matching TRBD1 (5 bases). Germline CDR1 is SGDLS and CDR2 is YYNGEE. This CDR3 comprises 14 residues. The ends were cut back, 2 bases at V and 7 bases at J, with 16 bases in the middle. CDR3 bases: TGTGCCAGCAGCGTCGTAGGGGCGAATAAGGAGCAGTACTTC. The encoded protein is CASSVVGANKEQYF.

The V gene is TRBV23-1, the J gene TRBJ2-5, with D perhaps matching TRBD1 (6 bases). TRBV23-1 is an ORF, and what it does is uncertain. The V end was cut by 8 bases, the J end by 7 bases, with 11 bases between. The CDR3 totals 11 residues. The CDR3: CASSRGLTQYF. CDR3 in DNA: TGCGCCAGCTCCAGGGGTTTGACCCAGTACTTC.

This rearrangement joins TRBV30 to TRBJ1-6; D ambiguous. The CDR3 loop spans 12 amino acids. Germline CDR1 is GTSNPN and CDR2 is SVGIG (reference sequence). V lost 3 bases and J 9 bases, leaving 9 bases between the germline ends. The CDR3, as DNA: TGTGCCTGGAGGCGAGGGCGTTCACCCCTCCACTTT. Protein product: CAWRRGRSPLHF.

This clone turned up a few times. The chain links TRBV6-4 to TRBJ1-1, with no clear D. Germline V lookup: CDR1 MRHNA, CDR2 SNTAGT. The CDR3 has 13 residues. V was pared by 3 bases and J by 1 base, with 6 bases between. The CDR3 DNA sequence: TGTGCCAGCAGTGATGGTGCGAACACTGAAGCTTTCTTT. Translation: CASSDGANTEAFF.

The V gene is TRBV25-1, the J gene TRBJ1-4; D is possibly TRBD1 (6 bases). Germline CDR1 reads MGHDK; CDR2 reads SYGVNS. The CDR3 is 15 amino acids. Deletions cut 3 bases from V and 9 bases from J, with 17 bases between. CDR3 nucleotides: TGTGCCAGCAGTGATAGTAGGACAGCTCGAAAAAAACTGTTTTTT. Amino acids: CASSDSRTARKKLFF.

The CDR3 loop reads CASSTSPGTTNNEQFF. DNA for the CDR3: TGTGCCAGCAGCACATCTCCGGGGACTACCAACAATGAGCAGTTCTTC. This rearrangement joins TRBV7-3 to TRBJ2-1, with 7 bases identical to TRBD2. V dropped 5 bases and J dropped 5; count of bases not matched to a gene: 12. The CDR3 consists of 16 residues. Germline-derived CDR1 and CDR2 are SGHTA and FQGTGA.

The V and J genes are TRBV7-2 and TRBJ1-3; TRBD1 is a possible D gene (6 bases). CDR1 SGHTA and CDR2 FQGNSA come from the germline V gene. CDR3 length: 14 residues. Trimming stripped 0 bases from V and 4 bases from J, with 7 bases between. The CDR3 bases are TGTGCCAGCAGCTTAGCAACAGGGGGAAACACCATATATTTT. It yields the protein CASSLATGGNTIYF.

Regarding this clone: At one of its ends the junction is not consistent with the germline gene, which may arise from a read error. The chain is built from TRBV11-3 and TRBJ1-1; 9 nucleotides line up with TRBD1. The germline CDR1 and CDR2 sequences are SGHNT and YENEEA. CDR3 length: 14 amino acids. The CDR3 nucleotides read TGTGCCAGCAGCTCCGGGACAGGGAACGCTGAAGCTTTCTTT. Protein sequence: CASSSGTGNAEAFF.

V usage is TRBV6-5 and J usage is TRBJ1-1, with D hard to call. The CDR3 is 15 amino acids. Trimming pared 6 bases from V and 0 bases from J, leaving 14 bases between. From germline, CDR1 is MNHEY and CDR2 SVGAGI. The CDR3 loop reads CASSRPRNMNTEAFF. DNA of the CDR3: TGTGCCAGCAGCCGCCCCAGGAACATGAACACTGAAGCTTTCTTT.

The genes are TRBV2 and TRBJ1-2; 7 bases map to TRBD1. From germline, CDR1 is SNHLY and CDR2 FYNNEI. This CDR3 contains 12 residues. The V and J ends lost 5 bases and 9 bases, in that order; junction bases with no gene match: 6. As DNA, the CDR3 is TGTGCCAGCAGTACAGGGGTGAGAAGCTACACCTTC. This sequence encodes CASSTGVRSYTF.

This chain uses TRBV21-1 with TRBJ2-5; the D segment call TRBD2 is taken from the table without a DNA check. TRBV21-1 is assigned pseudogene status. CDR3 size: 15 residues. CDR3 residues: CASSTRDLRSETQYF. The CDR3 DNA reads TGTGCCAGCAGCACCCGGGACTTGCGCTCTGAGACCCAGTACTTC.

V gene TRBV7-9 combines with J gene TRBJ1-6, with D possibly TRBD1 on 5 matching bases. Germline V gene lookup returns CDR1 SEHNR and CDR2 FQNEAQ (reference sequence). V lost 1 base and J 6 bases, leaving 13 bases between the germline ends. This CDR3 has 16 residues. The CDR3, as DNA: TGTGCCAGCAGCTTAGGTTCAGGGAGCGGTAATTCACCCCTCCACTTT. Translated: CASSLGSGSGNSPLHF.

J is TRBJ2-7 and V is TRBV2; a possible D gene is TRBD1 (6 bases). V dropped 0 bases and J dropped 3 bases, with 12 bases sitting between them. The length of the CDR3 is 15 residues. The V gene's germline CDR1 is SNHLY and CDR2 FYNNEI. The DNA of the CDR3 is TGTGCCAGCAGTGAAGCGCCAGGGGCTGTCTACGAGCAGTACTTC. It yields the protein CASSEAPGAVYEQYF.

The rearrangement joins TRBV19 to TRBJ1-4, with 7 bases matching TRBD1. The CDR3 consists of 14 residues. The V gene end was trimmed by 4 bases and the J gene end by 6 bases; junction bases not matched to a gene: 5. Germline V gene lookup returns CDR1 LNHDA and CDR2 SQIVND (reference sequence). CDR3 sequence: CASSTVQGDEKLFF. The CDR3 bases are TGTGCCAGTAGTACCGTTCAGGGGGATGAAAAACTGTTTTTT. Filled out from reference TRBV19 and TRBJ1-4, the complete variable domain reads DGGITQSPKYLFRKEGQNVTLSCEQNLNHDAMYWYRQDPGQGLRLIYYSQIVNDFQKGDIAEGYSVSREKKESFPLTVTSAQKNPTAFYLCASSTVQGDEKLFFGSGTQLSVL.

The chain employs TRBV7-3 and TRBJ2-3; D is ambiguous. V was clipped by 3 bases and J by 9 bases, with 13 bases between them. CDR3 size: 13 residues. CDR1 and CDR2 from the germline V gene are SGHTA and FQGTGA. The CDR3 DNA follows: TGTGCCAGCAGCTTCGACTCCGTAGACACGCAGTATTTT. Translation: CASSFDSVDTQYF.

The chain employs TRBV9 and TRBJ2-5, with D possibly being TRBD1 or TRBD2 (6 bases each). Per the germline V gene, CDR1 is SGDLS and CDR2 is YYNGEE. V lost 3 bases and J 0 bases, leaving 12 bases between the germline ends. CDR3 size: 15 residues. The CDR3: CASSGVGGDQETQYF. CDR3 coding DNA: TGTGCCAGCAGCGGGGTCGGGGGCGACCAAGAGACCCAGTACTTC. Supplemented by reference TRBV9 and TRBJ2-5, the full variable domain reads DSGVTQTPKHLITATGQRVTLRCSPRSGDLSVYWYQQSLDQGLQFLIQYYNGEERAKGNILERFSAQQFPDLHSELNLSSLELGDSALYFCASSGVGGDQETQYFGPGTRLLVL.

As concerns this clone: The sample has other DNA sequences that encode this CDR3 too. This chain links TRBV11-1 with TRBJ2-7; the D gene is possibly TRBD1 (5 bases). In germline, CDR1 is SGHAT, CDR2 FQDESV (reference sequence). Trimming left V 6 bases short and J 3 bases short, with 9 bases between. The CDR3 extends over 12 amino acids. CDR3: CASSPQGYEQYF. DNA for the CDR3: TGTGCCAGCAGTCCTCAGGGCTACGAGCAGTACTTC. Based on the CDR3 plus reference TRBV11-1 and TRBJ2-7, the full variable domain is EAEVAQSPRYKITEKSQAVAFWCDPISGHATLYWYRQILGQGPELLVQFQDESVVDDSQLPKDRFSAERLKGVDSTLKIQPAELGDSAMYLCASSPQGYEQYFGPGTRLTVT.

The chain employs TRBV7-6 and TRBJ1-2, with no clear D. V dropped 2 bases and J dropped 6 bases, with 10 bases sitting between them. The CDR3 has 13 residues. CDR1 is SGHVS and CDR2 is FNYEAQ in the germline V gene. Written as DNA, the CDR3 is TGTGCCAGCAGCTTAAATTGGCTACATGGCTACACCTTC. Its translation is CASSLNWLHGYTF.

The chain employs TRBV4-1 and TRBJ2-2; 12 bases agree with TRBD2. J lost 3 bases, V lost 0 bases, and 11 bases had no gene match. Per germline, CDR1 MGHRA and CDR2 YSYEKL. This CDR3 region has 20 residues. The DNA of the CDR3 is TGCGCCAGCAGCCAAGATCTAAGGCTAGCGGGGGGGCCGGACACCGGGGAGCTGTTTTTT. Its translation: CASSQDLRLAGGPDTGELFF.

J is TRBJ1-5 and V is TRBV6-1; TRBD1 agrees at 9 bases. With V trimmed by 6 bases and J by 4 bases, 4 bases remained unmatched. Germline CDR1 and CDR2: MNHNS and SASEGT. This CDR3 contains 14 residues. The chain's CDR3 is CASSADRGNQPQHF. In nucleotides, the CDR3 is TGTGCCAGCAGCGCTGACAGGGGGAATCAGCCCCAGCATTTT.

The chain uses TRBV11-3 and TRBJ2-7; perhaps D is TRBD1 or TRBD2 (5 bases each). The CDR3 runs 12 residues. Germline CDR1 SGHNT, CDR2 YENEEA. V was trimmed by 1 base and J by 7 bases, leaving 8 bases between them. The CDR3 region has the DNA TGTGCCAGCAGCTTAGGGGACCGGGAGCAGTACTTC. It codes for CASSLGDREQYF.

This clone turned up a few times. The V call is TRBV11-2, the J call TRBJ2-7; D is possibly TRBD2 (5 bases). Germline CDR1 and CDR2: SGHAT and FQNNGV. Trimming took 5 bases from V and 0 from J, leaving 14 bases between them. There are 15 residues in the CDR3. DNA of the CDR3: TGTGCCAGCAGCCTGAGCGGCGTTAGCTCCTACGAGCAGTACTTC. It translates to CASSLSGVSSYEQYF.

The gene calls are TRBV5-4 and TRBJ1-2; possibly TRBD1 for D (6 bases). V shed 4 bases and J shed 7 bases, with 17 bases lying between them. CDR3 size: 14 residues. The germline gives CDR1 SGHNT, CDR2 YYREEE (reference sequence). This CDR3 is CASSPFRGFGGYTF. CDR3 sequence (DNA): TGTGCCAGCAGCCCCTTTAGGGGGTTTGGTGGCTACACCTTC. The full variable domain, with the rest looked up from reference TRBV5-4 and TRBJ1-2, is ETGVTQSPTHLIKTRGQQVTLRCSSQSGHNTVSWYQQALGQGPQFIFQYYREEENGRGNFPPRFSGLQFPNYSSELNVNALELDDSALYLCASSPFRGFGGYTFGSGTRLTVV.